Following are 12 T cell receptor beta chains from one sample sequenced in a study of cytomegalovirus exposure and HLA in healthy donors. This PCR relied on a set of 60 Vbeta primers and 13 Jbeta primers. Measured with immunoSEQ multiplex PCR; TCRdb has only the in-frame clones, and not every one. Of about 180,000 clones detected, around three quarters appear once; the ten largest clones hold 4.5% to 6%. Sample: PBMCs. The receptors come from a man aged 35 to 55 in good health and CMV-seronegative.

The chain recombines TRBV19 with TRBJ2-7; a weak D match, TRBD2 (5 bases). CDR3 size: 12 residues. V was cut by 3 bases and J by 6 bases, with 9 bases left in between. Per the germline V gene, CDR1 is LNHDA and CDR2 is SQIVND (reference sequence). In DNA, the CDR3 is TGTGCCAGTAGTATGGCGGGCGGCGAGCAGTACTTC. Amino acid sequence: CASSMAGGEQYF.

The chain has TRBV5-1 and TRBJ1-1; weak D call: TRBD1 (5 bases). V gave up 0 bases and J gave up 4 bases, with 10 bases separating them. Germline CDR1 and CDR2: SGHRS and YFSETQ. The CDR3 extends over 14 amino acids. CDR3 sequence: CASSLAWGGTEAFF. The CDR3 bases are TGCGCCAGCAGCTTGGCATGGGGCGGCACTGAAGCTTTCTTT.

The V and J genes are TRBV7-2 and TRBJ2-1; TRBD2 agrees at 14 bases. Germline values: CDR1 SGHTA, CDR2 FQGNSA. V was pared by 5 bases and J by 2 bases, with 11 bases of the junction left unmatched. The CDR3 has 19 amino acids. In DNA form, the CDR3 reads TGTGCCAGCAGCCCCATCGGGACTAGCGGGAGAACAACCTACAATGAGCAGTTCTTC. Amino acid sequence: CASSPIGTSGRTTYNEQFF.

The chain has TRBV5-4 and TRBJ2-3, with TRBD1 as a possible D gene (6 bases). The CDR3 extends over 12 amino acids. CDR1 and CDR2 from the germline V gene are SGHNT and YYREEE (reference sequence). Deletions cut 10 bases from V and 2 bases from J, with 11 bases between. DNA of the CDR3: TGTGCCGAAGGACAGACCACAGATACGCAGTATTTT. Translated, it gives CAEGQTTDTQYF.

This clone was counted between two and nine times. The chain is built from TRBV7-6 and TRBJ1-1, with D uncertain. The CDR3 runs to 13 residues. In germline, CDR1 is SGHVS, CDR2 FNYEAQ. Trimming stripped 5 bases from V and 0 bases from J, with 7 bases between. CDR3 sequence (DNA): TGTGCCAGCAGCCCCACTCTGAACACTGAAGCTTTCTTT. Its protein product is CASSPTLNTEAFF.

The chain is built from TRBV15 and TRBJ1-2; D is possibly TRBD1 (5 bases). Looked up from germline, CDR1 is LNHNV and CDR2 is YYDKDF (reference sequence). The V end was cut by 3 bases, the J end by 5 bases, with 13 bases between. The CDR3 is 14 amino acids. The CDR3 DNA follows: TGTGCCACCAGCAGCCCAGGAGACAGTTATGGCTACACCTTC. Its protein is CATSSPGDSYGYTF.

This chain links TRBV7-2 with TRBJ2-7; 7 bases match TRBD2. With V trimmed by 2 bases and J by 7 bases, 5 bases remained unmatched. Per germline, CDR1 SGHTA and CDR2 FQGNSA. The CDR3 has 13 amino acids. The CDR3 here is CASSLSPSGEQYF. The CDR3 DNA reads as TGTGCCAGCAGCTTAAGTCCTAGCGGTGAGCAGTACTTC.

The J gene is TRBJ1-4, the V gene TRBV5-1, with D possibly being TRBD1 (5 bases). Germline CDR1 is SGHRS and CDR2 is YFSETQ. There are 15 residues in the CDR3. Trimming took off 4 bases at V and 0 bases at J, with 10 bases between the two ends. The DNA of the CDR3 is TGCGCCAGCAGCGATACAGGAGCAACTAATGAAAAACTGTTTTTT. As protein: CASSDTGATNEKLFF. Combining the CDR3 with reference TRBV5-1 and TRBJ1-4 gives the whole variable domain KAGVTQTPRYLIKTRGQQVTLSCSPISGHRSVSWYQQTPGQGLQFLFEYFSETQRNKGNFPGRFSGRQFSNSRSEMNVSTLELGDSALYLCASSDTGATNEKLFFGSGTQLSVL.

This clone was detected only a few times. V and J are TRBV6-1 and TRBJ1-1; 7 bases align to TRBD1. Trimming removed 4 bases from V and 1 base from J; junction bases left unmatched: 9. The CDR3 spans 16 residues. Germline lookup yields CDR1 MNHNS and CDR2 SASEGT. The CDR3 reads CASSVGTNRGNTEAFF. CDR3 coding DNA: TGTGCCAGCAGTGTTGGGACCAACAGGGGGAACACTGAAGCTTTCTTT.

The chain carries TRBV18 and TRBJ2-7; TRBD2 is a possible D gene (5 bases). This CDR3 contains 15 residues. Between the trimmed V and J ends, which lost 3 bases and 0 bases, there was a span of 12 bases. Germline lookup yields CDR1 KGHSH and CDR2 LQKENI. The CDR3 nucleotides are TGTGCCAGCTCACCTCAAGAGGGTATCTCCTACGAGCAGTACTTC. Translated: CASSPQEGISYEQYF.

The chain recombines TRBV7-2 with TRBJ2-7, with D possibly TRBD2 on 6 matching bases. The CDR3 has 14 residues. V lost 5 bases, J lost 5 bases, and 16 bases lay in between. Germline CDR1 and CDR2: SGHTA and FQGNSA. CDR3 sequence (DNA): TGTGCCAGCAGCCCGGTCGCGGCTAGCGACGAGCAGTACTTC. It encodes CASSPVAASDEQYF.

The chain couples TRBV21-1 to TRBJ2-7; the table's D gene call, TRBD1, was not cross checked with the DNA. TRBV21-1 is noted as a pseudogene. The CDR3 has 13 amino acids. As DNA, the CDR3 is TGTGCCAGCACCCAGAAAAAGGGGTGCGAGCAGTACTTC. This encodes CASTQKKGCEQYF.